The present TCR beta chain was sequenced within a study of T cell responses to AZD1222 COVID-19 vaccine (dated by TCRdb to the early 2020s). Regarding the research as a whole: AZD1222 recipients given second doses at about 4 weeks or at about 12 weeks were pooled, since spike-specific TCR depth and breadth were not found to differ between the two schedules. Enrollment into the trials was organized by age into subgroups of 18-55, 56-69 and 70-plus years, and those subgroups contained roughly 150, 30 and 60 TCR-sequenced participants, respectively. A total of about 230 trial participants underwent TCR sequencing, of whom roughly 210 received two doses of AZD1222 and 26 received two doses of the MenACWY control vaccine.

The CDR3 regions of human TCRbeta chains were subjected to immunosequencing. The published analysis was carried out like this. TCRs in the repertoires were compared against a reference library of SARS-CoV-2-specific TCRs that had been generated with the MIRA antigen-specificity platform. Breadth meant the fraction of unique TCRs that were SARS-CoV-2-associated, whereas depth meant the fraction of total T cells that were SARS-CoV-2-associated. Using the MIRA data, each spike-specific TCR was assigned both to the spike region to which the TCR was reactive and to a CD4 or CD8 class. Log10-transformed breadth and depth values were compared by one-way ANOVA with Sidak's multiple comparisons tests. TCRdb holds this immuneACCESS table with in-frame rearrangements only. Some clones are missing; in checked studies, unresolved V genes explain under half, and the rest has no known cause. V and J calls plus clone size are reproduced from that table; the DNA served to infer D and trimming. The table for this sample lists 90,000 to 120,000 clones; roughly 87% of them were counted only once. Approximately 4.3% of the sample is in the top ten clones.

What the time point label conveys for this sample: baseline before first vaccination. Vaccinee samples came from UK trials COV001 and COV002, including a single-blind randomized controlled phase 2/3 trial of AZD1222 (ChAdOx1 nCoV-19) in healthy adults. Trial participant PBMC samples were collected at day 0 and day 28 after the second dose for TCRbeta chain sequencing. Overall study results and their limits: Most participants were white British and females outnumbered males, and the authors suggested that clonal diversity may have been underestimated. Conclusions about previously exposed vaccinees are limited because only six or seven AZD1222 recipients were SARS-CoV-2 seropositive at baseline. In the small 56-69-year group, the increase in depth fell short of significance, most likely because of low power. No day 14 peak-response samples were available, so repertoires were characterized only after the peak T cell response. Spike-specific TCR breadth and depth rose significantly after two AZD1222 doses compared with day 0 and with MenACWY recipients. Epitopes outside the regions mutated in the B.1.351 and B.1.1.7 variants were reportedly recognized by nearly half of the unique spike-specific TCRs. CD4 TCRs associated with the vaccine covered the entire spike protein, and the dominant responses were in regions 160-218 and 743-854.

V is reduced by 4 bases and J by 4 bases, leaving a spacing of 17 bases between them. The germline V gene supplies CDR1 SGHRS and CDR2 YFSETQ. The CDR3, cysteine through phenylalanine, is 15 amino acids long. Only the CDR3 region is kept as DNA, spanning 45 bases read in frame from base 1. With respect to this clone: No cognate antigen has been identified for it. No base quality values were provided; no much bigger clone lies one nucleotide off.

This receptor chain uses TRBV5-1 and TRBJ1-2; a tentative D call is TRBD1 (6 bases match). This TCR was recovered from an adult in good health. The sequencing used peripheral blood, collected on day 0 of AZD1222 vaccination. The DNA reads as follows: TGCGCCAGCAGCGGGGGACAAGGGGTCGGCTATGGCTACACCTTC. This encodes CASSGGQGVGYGYTF.